This T cell receptor (beta chain) came from a study of shared clonotypes between healthy human individuals. The investigators split CD4+ cells into a CD45RA+ naive subset and a CD45RA-negative memory subset. TCRdb keeps only in-frame clones here, not all; method: immunoSEQ multiplex PCR. The profile shows 2 million to 3 million clones, 90% to 95% of them singletons. The count of this clone is one. The identical CDR3 is also encoded by other nucleotide sequences in the sample. The germline CDR1 and CDR2 sequences are SGHVS and FNYEAQ. The ends were cut back, 6 bases at V and 5 bases at J, with 7 bases in the middle. This CDR3 is 11 amino acids long.

The receptor was isolated from a man between 18 and 29 years old in good health. Some clones in this sample may be carry-over from other donors' samples. The V and J genes are TRBV7-6 and TRBJ2-5; D is unresolved. Specimen: naive CD4+ T cells from PBMCs. Subset given: CD45RA+ positively selected. The CDR3 DNA reads as TGTGCCAGCAGGGTCCAGGAGACCCAGTACTTC. It yields the protein CASRVQETQYF.